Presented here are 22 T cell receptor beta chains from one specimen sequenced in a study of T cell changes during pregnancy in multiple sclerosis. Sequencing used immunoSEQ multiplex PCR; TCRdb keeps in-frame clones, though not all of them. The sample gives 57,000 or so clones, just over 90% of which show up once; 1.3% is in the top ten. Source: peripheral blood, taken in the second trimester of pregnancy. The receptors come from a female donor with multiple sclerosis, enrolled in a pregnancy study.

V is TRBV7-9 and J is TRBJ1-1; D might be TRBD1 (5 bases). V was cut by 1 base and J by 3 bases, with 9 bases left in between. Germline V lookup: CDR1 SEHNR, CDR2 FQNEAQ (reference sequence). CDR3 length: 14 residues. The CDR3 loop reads CASSLEAGYTEAFF. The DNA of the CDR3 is TGTGCCAGCAGCTTAGAGGCAGGGTACACTGAAGCTTTCTTT.

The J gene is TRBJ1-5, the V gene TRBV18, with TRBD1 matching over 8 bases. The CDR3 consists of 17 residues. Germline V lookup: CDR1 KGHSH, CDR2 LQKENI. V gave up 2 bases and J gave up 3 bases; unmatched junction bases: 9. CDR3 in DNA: TGTGCCAGCTCACCATCGGGGACAGGAGGTCCCAATCAGCCCCAGCATTTT. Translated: CASSPSGTGGPNQPQHF.

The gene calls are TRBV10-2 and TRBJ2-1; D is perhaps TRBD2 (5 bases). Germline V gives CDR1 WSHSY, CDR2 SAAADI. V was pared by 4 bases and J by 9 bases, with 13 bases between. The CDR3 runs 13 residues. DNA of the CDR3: TGCGCCAGCAGTGTAGGCGGGTTCCCTGAGCAGTTCTTC. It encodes CASSVGGFPEQFF.

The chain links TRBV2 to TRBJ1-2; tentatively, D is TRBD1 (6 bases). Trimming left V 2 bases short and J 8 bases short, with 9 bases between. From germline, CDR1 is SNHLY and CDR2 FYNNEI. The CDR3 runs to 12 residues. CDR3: CASSETGLGYTF. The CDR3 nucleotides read TGTGCCAGCAGTGAAACAGGGTTGGGCTACACCTTC. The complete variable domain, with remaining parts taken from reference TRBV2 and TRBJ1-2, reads EPEVTQTPSHQVTQMGQEVILRCVPISNHLYFYWYRQILGQKVEFLVSFYNNEISEKSEIFDDQFSVERPDGSNFTLKIRSTKLEDSAMYFCASSETGLGYTFGSGTRLTVV.

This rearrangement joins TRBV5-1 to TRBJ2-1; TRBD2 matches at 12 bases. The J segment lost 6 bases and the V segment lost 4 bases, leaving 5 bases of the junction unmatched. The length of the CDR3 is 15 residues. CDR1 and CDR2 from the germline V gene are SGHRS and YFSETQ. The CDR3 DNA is TGCGCCAGCAGCATTGGACTAGCGGGGATCAATGAGCAGTTCTTC. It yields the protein CASSIGLAGINEQFF.

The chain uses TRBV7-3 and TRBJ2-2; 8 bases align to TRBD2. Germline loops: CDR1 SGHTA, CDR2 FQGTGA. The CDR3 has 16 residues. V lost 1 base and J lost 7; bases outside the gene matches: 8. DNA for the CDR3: TGTGCCAGCAGCTTAAATCCGGGGGGGATAGGCGGGGAGCTGTTTTTT. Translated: CASSLNPGGIGGELFF. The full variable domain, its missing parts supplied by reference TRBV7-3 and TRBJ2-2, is GAGVSQTPSNKVTEKGKYVELRCDPISGHTALYWYRQSLGQGPEFLIYFQGTGAADDSGLPNDRFFAVRPEGSVSTLKIQRTERGDSAVYLCASSLNPGGIGGELFFGEGSRLTVL.

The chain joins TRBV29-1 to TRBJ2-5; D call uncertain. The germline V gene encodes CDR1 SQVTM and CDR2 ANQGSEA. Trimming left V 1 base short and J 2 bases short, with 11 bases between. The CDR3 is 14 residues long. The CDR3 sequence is CSVEGFWQQETQYF. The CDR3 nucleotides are TGCAGCGTTGAAGGTTTTTGGCAACAAGAGACCCAGTACTTC.

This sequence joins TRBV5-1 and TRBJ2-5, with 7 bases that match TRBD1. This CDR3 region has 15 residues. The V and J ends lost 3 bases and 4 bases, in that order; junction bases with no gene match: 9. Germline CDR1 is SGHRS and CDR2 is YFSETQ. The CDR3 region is CASSSTGVRGETQYF. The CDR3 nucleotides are TGCGCCAGCAGCTCCACAGGGGTCAGAGGAGAGACCCAGTACTTC.

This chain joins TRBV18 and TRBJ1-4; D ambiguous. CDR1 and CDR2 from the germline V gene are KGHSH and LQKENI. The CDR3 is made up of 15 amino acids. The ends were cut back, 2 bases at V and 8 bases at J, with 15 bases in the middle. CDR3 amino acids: CASSPRGGKGEKLFF. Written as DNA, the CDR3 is TGTGCCAGCTCACCAAGAGGAGGGAAGGGCGAAAAACTGTTTTTT.

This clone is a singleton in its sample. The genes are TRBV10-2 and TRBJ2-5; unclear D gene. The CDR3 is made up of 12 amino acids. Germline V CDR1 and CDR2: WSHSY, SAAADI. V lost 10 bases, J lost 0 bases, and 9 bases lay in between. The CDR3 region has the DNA TGCGCCACCGCAAACTACCAAGAGACCCAGTACTTC. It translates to CATANYQETQYF.

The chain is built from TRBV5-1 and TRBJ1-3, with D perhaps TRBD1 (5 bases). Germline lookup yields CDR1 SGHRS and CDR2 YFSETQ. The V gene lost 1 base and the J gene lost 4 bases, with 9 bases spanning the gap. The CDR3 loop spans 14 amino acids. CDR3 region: CASSLTGPGNTIYF. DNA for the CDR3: TGCGCCAGCAGCTTGACAGGCCCGGGAAACACCATATATTTT.

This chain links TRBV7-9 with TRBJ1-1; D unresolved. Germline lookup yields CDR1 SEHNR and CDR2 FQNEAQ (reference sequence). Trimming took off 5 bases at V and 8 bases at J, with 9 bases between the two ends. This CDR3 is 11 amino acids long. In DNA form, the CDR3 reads TGTGCCAGCAGCAAGACAAACGAAGCTTTCTTT. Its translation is CASSKTNEAFF.

The CDR3 sequence: CSVVPPGDYTQYF. The CDR3 region has the DNA TGCAGCGTTGTGCCGCCGGGGGATTATACGCAGTATTTT. The chain combines TRBV29-1 with TRBJ2-3; possibly TRBD2 for D (6 bases). Germline assignment: CDR1 SQVTM and CDR2 ANQGSEA. The germline V and J ends were trimmed by 4 bases and 7 bases, with 15 bases remaining between them. CDR3 size: 13 residues.

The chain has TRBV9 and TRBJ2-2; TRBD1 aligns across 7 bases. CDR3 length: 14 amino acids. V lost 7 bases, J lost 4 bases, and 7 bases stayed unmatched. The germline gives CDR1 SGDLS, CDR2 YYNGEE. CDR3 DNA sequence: TGTGCCAGCCGAGACAGGGCTGGCACCGGGGAGCTGTTTTTT. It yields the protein CASRDRAGTGELFF.

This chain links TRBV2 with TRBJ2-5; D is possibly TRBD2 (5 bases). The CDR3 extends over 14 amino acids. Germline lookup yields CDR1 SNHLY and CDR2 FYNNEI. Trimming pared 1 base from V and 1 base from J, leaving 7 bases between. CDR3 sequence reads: CASSEGTFQETQYF. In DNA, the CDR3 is TGTGCCAGCAGTGAAGGGACTTTCCAAGAGACCCAGTACTTC.

Here the CDR3 reads CASSYDRGREKLFF. For the CDR3, the DNA is TGCGCCAGCAGTTACGACAGGGGGCGGGAAAAACTGTTTTTT. This chain joins TRBV5-1 and TRBJ1-4, with 10 positions matching TRBD1. CDR3 length: 14 amino acids. Germline assignment: CDR1 SGHRS and CDR2 YFSETQ. V shed 5 bases, J shed 8 bases, and the junction held 6 bases outside the gene matches.

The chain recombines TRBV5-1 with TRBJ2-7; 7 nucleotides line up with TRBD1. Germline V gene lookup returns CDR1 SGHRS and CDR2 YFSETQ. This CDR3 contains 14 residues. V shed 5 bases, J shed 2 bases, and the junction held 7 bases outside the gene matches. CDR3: CASSEQGNTYEQYF. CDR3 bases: TGCGCCAGCAGTGAACAGGGGAATACCTACGAGCAGTACTTC.

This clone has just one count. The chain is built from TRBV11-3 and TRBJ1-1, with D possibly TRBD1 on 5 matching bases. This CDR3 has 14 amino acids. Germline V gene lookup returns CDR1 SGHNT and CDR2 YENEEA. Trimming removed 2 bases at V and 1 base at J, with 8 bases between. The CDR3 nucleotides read TGTGCCAGCAGCTTACAAGGGGAGAACACTGAAGCTTTCTTT. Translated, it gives CASSLQGENTEAFF.

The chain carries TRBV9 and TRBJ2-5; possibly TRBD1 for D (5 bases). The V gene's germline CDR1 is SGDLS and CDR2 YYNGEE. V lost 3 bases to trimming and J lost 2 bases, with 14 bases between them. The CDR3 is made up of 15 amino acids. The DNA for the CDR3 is TGTGCCAGCAGCGCCGACACCACAGGTCAAGAGACCCAGTACTTC. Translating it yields CASSADTTGQETQYF.

Here the CDR3 reads CASSSGQSDTEAFF. CDR3 in DNA: TGTGCCAGCAGCTCTGGACAATCGGACACTGAAGCTTTCTTT. The chain uses TRBV11-2 and TRBJ1-1; D might be TRBD1 (5 bases). CDR3 length: 14 amino acids. Trimming took 4 bases from V and 3 from J, leaving 12 bases between them. Per the germline V gene, CDR1 is SGHAT and CDR2 is FQNNGV.

The CDR3 spells CASSLGHHGYEKLFF. Written as DNA, the CDR3 is TGCGCCAGCAGCCTCGGACATCATGGCTATGAAAAACTGTTTTTT. The chain combines TRBV4-1 with TRBJ1-4, with D possibly being TRBD1 (5 bases). The CDR3 is made up of 15 amino acids. Trimming stripped 4 bases from V and 6 bases from J, with 15 bases between. Germline V CDR1 and CDR2: MGHRA, YSYEKL.

CDR3 bases: TGTGCCAGCAGCTCCAGGGGCGACGAGCAGTACTTC. This sequence encodes CASSSRGDEQYF. The chain couples TRBV11-2 to TRBJ2-7, with a tentative D call TRBD1 (6 bases). The germline V and J ends were trimmed by 4 bases and 5 bases, with 9 bases remaining between them. There are 12 residues in the CDR3. Germline CDR1 is SGHAT and CDR2 is FQNNGV. The complete variable domain, with remaining parts taken from reference TRBV11-2 and TRBJ2-7, reads EAGVAQSPRYKIIEKRQSVAFWCNPISGHATLYWYQQILGQGPKLLIQFQNNGVVDDSQLPKDRFSAERLKGVDSTLKIQPAKLEDSAVYLCASSSRGDEQYFGPGTRLTVT.